The source of this TCR beta chain is a study of cytomegalovirus exposure and HLA in healthy donors. Both 60 Vbeta primers and 13 Jbeta primers went into the PCR. Method: immunoSEQ multiplex PCR; TCRdb's copy keeps in-frame clones and lacks some. The data show hundreds of thousands of clones, about three quarters seen once. The CDR3 runs 17 residues. Per germline, CDR1 LNHNV and CDR2 YYDKDF (reference sequence). The V gene is TRBV15, the J gene TRBJ2-5, with a possible D match to TRBD1 (6 bases). The J call may be faulty, since TRBJ2-7 better matches the DNA end. This clonotype originated in a woman aged 55-69 years in good health and CMV-seropositive. The sequenced sample was PBMCs. The CDR3 region has the DNA TGTGCCACCAGCCTACGTCCACGGGACACCTTCTCCTACGAGCAGTACTTC. This sequence encodes CATSLRPRDTFSYEQYF.